This T cell receptor beta chain comes out of a study of cytomegalovirus exposure and HLA in healthy donors. Study findings and constraints: At a 0.05 false discovery rate, a later analysis found some 18,000 TCR beta sequences to be associated with HLA alleles. The classifier, whose performance was assessed in both the original and validation cohorts, reportedly diagnosed cytomegalovirus status with high specificity and sensitivity. Most TCR beta V segments were productive about 87% or about 30% of the time in an earlier analysis.

CDR1 is LGHNA and CDR2 is YNFKEQ in the germline V gene. The CDR3 runs 17 residues. The V and J ends lost 2 bases and 1 base respectively, with 15 bases between them. To note about this clone: The antigen remains unidentified.

In the PCR, 60 Vbeta and 13 Jbeta primers were used. The assay was immunoSEQ multiplex PCR, and TCRdb's table has in-frame clones only and misses some. The sample contains about 200,000 clones, around 77% of which appear only once. The sequenced sample was PBMCs. The clonotype was recovered from a young woman in good health and CMV-seronegative. V and J are TRBV4-2 and TRBJ2-1; perhaps TRBD2 as D (6 bases). The CDR3, as DNA: TGTGCCAGCAGCCAATTCCCACTAGCAGGGTCCTACAATGAGCAGTTCTTC. It codes for CASSQFPLAGSYNEQFF.